The 18 T cell receptor beta chains below were found in one sample sequenced in a study of shared clonotypes between healthy human individuals. Sequencing used immunoSEQ multiplex PCR; TCRdb keeps in-frame clones, though not all of them. This table holds 1,500,000 or so clones, about 98.5% found once. The specimen sequenced was naive CD4+ T cells sorted from blood. Indicated subset: CD45RA+ positively selected. All receptors derive from a man aged 25 to 40 in good health.

The chain joins TRBV14 to TRBJ2-7; the match to TRBD1 covers 7 bases. V trimming: 4 bases; J trimming: 6 bases; junction bases outside the gene matches: 9. The germline gives CDR1 SGHDN, CDR2 FVKESK. The CDR3 covers 14 residues. Here the CDR3 reads CASSLDRYLSEQYF. The CDR3 bases are TGTGCCAGCAGCCTGGACAGGTACCTCTCCGAGCAGTACTTC. Full variable domain (missing parts from reference TRBV14 and TRBJ2-7): EAGVTQFPSHSVIEKGQTVTLRCDPISGHDNLYWYRRVMGKEIKFLLHFVKESKQDESGMPNNRFLAERTGGTYSTLKVQPAELEDSGVYFCASSLDRYLSEQYFGPGTRLTVT.

Here the CDR3 DNA reads TGTGCCAGCAGTTTATGGGCAGGAGATCAGCCCCAGCATTTT. Translation gives CASSLWAGDQPQHF. The rearrangement links TRBV27 to TRBJ1-5, with D hard to call. Trimming removed 1 base at V and 5 bases at J, with 9 bases between. Germline V gene lookup returns CDR1 MNHEY and CDR2 SMNVEV (reference sequence). The CDR3 has 14 residues.

The chain combines TRBV6-4 with TRBJ2-2, with 7 bases matching TRBD2. The V and J ends lost 2 bases and 5 bases, in that order; junction bases with no gene match: 2. Germline V gene data show CDR1 as MRHNA and CDR2 as SNTAGT. The length of the CDR3 is 14 residues. CDR3 amino acids: CASSDGGVTGELFF. The CDR3 nucleotides read TGTGCCAGCAGTGACGGGGGGGTTACCGGGGAGCTGTTTTTT.

This clone occurred once. V usage is TRBV9 and J usage is TRBJ1-2; D might be TRBD1 (5 bases). The CDR3 runs to 14 residues. Trimming cost V 0 bases and J 8 bases, with 14 bases left between them. The germline V gene encodes CDR1 SGDLS and CDR2 YYNGEE. The DNA for the CDR3 is TGTGCCAGCAGCGTAGCTGGGCAGGGTGGAGGCTACACCTTC. Translation: CASSVAGQGGGYTF.

The chain links TRBV18 to TRBJ2-7; TRBD1 aligns across 7 bases. The CDR3 runs 14 residues. Looked up from germline, CDR1 is KGHSH and CDR2 is LQKENI. V was pared by 2 bases and J by 5 bases, with 6 bases of the junction left unmatched. CDR3 sequence: CASSPIGTDDEQYF. CDR3 coding DNA: TGTGCCAGCTCACCAATAGGGACAGATGACGAGCAGTACTTC. The full variable domain, completed using reference TRBV18 and TRBJ2-7, is NAGVMQNPRHLVRRRGQEARLRCSPMKGHSHVYWYRQLPEEGLKFMVYLQKENIIDESGMPKERFSAEFPKEGPSILRIQQVVRGDSAAYFCASSPIGTDDEQYFGPGTRLTVT.

The V and J genes are TRBV15 and TRBJ2-5, with TRBD1 identical over 8 bases. CDR1 and CDR2 (germline): LNHNV, YYDKDF (reference sequence). The junction had 15 bases not matched to a gene; V was cut back by 1 base and J by 5 bases. The CDR3 extends over 18 amino acids. The CDR3 coding sequence is TGTGCCACCAGCAGAGGCCCCCAGGGGGCCGGACGGGGGGAGACCCAGTACTTC. Its protein is CATSRGPQGAGRGETQYF.

CDR3 sequence: CASTPRGDTDTQYF. The CDR3 DNA reads as TGTGCCAGCACCCCCAGGGGTGACACAGATACGCAGTATTTT. The V and J genes are TRBV9 and TRBJ2-3; weak D call: TRBD1 (6 bases). Germline V gene lookup returns CDR1 SGDLS and CDR2 YYNGEE. V was pared by 6 bases and J by 2 bases, with 13 bases between. CDR3 length: 14 residues.

The J gene is TRBJ2-7, the V gene TRBV9; TRBD1 matches at 8 bases. The ends lost 3 bases at V and 5 bases at J; junction bases unmatched: 4. The CDR3 has 13 residues. The germline CDR1 and CDR2 sequences are SGDLS and YYNGEE. DNA of the CDR3: TGTGCCAGCAGCGGGGGGGACAGGAACGAGCAGTACTTC. Protein: CASSGGDRNEQYF.

This clone was seen only once. The chain links TRBV18 to TRBJ1-5; D not resolved. From germline, CDR1 is KGHSH and CDR2 LQKENI. Between the trimmed V and J ends, which lost 3 bases and 0 bases, there was a span of 15 bases. The CDR3 runs 17 residues. The CDR3 DNA sequence: TGTGCCAGCTCACCTGATTCCGGAGACTATAGCAATCAGCCCCAGCATTTT. Protein sequence: CASSPDSGDYSNQPQHF.

The chain combines TRBV7-2 with TRBJ2-3, with D perhaps matching TRBD2 (5 bases). Trimming pared 8 bases from V and 1 base from J, leaving 13 bases between. The V gene's germline CDR1 is SGHTA and CDR2 FQGNSA. This CDR3 has 14 residues. Here the CDR3 reads CASSRGFGTDTQYF. CDR3 nucleotides: TGTGCCAGCTCGCGAGGGTTTGGCACAGATACGCAGTATTTT.

The CDR3 nucleotides read TGTGCCAGCAGCTTCCACGAGAACAGGGCTGGAAACACCATATATTTT. Protein sequence: CASSFHENRAGNTIYF. The rearrangement uses TRBV7-9 and TRBJ1-3; possibly TRBD1 for D (6 bases). This CDR3 is 16 amino acids long. Trimming removed 3 bases from V and 2 bases from J, with 14 bases in between. Germline V CDR1 and CDR2: SEHNR, FQNEAQ (reference sequence).

The chain joins TRBV5-6 to TRBJ1-2; D unclear. Per the germline V gene, CDR1 is SGHDT and CDR2 is YYEEEE. The CDR3 spans 14 residues. Trimming removed 0 bases at V and 1 base at J, with 7 bases between. The CDR3 here is CASSLGSINYGYTF. CDR3 in DNA: TGTGCCAGCAGCTTGGGCAGCATTAACTATGGCTACACCTTC.

This sequence joins TRBV28 and TRBJ1-5; D uncertain. CDR1 MDHEN and CDR2 SYDVKM come from the germline V gene. The CDR3 has 12 amino acids. Deletions cut 6 bases from V and 3 bases from J, with 6 bases between. Written as DNA, the CDR3 is TGTGCCAGCAGGGGTACCAATCAGCCCCAGCATTTT. This gives the protein CASRGTNQPQHF.

This chain links TRBV5-1 with TRBJ2-5, with 10 bases lining up with TRBD1. The CDR3 runs 13 residues. V lost 3 bases, J lost 5 bases, and 1 base stayed unmatched. The V gene's germline CDR1 is SGHRS and CDR2 YFSETQ. CDR3 sequence: CASSWTGGETQYF. The CDR3 region has the DNA TGCGCCAGCAGCTGGACAGGGGGTGAGACCCAGTACTTC.

V and J are TRBV27 and TRBJ2-7; no clear D. V lost 5 bases to trimming and J lost 1 base, with 9 bases between them. The CDR3 is made up of 13 amino acids. Germline assignment: CDR1 MNHEY and CDR2 SMNVEV (reference sequence). The CDR3 DNA sequence: TGTGCCAGCAGTCTCCGCCGATCCTACGAGCAGTACTTC. This sequence encodes CASSLRRSYEQYF.

The chain links TRBV5-1 to TRBJ2-2, with D maybe TRBD2 (6 bases). Per the germline V gene, CDR1 is SGHRS and CDR2 is YFSETQ. This CDR3 is 15 amino acids long. Deletions cut 5 bases from V and 3 bases from J, with 14 bases between. CDR3 loop: CASRGGSDHTGELFF. CDR3 DNA: TGCGCCAGCAGAGGAGGGTCAGACCACACCGGGGAGCTGTTTTTT.

This chain connects TRBV18 to TRBJ1-5; D not resolved. Trimming pared 5 bases from V and 1 base from J, leaving 6 bases between. Germline values: CDR1 KGHSH, CDR2 LQKENI. The CDR3 has 13 residues. The CDR3 is CASSSGSNQPQHF. The CDR3 DNA is TGTGCCAGCTCAAGCGGGAGCAATCAGCCCCAGCATTTT.

The chain is built from TRBV19 and TRBJ2-5; 12 nucleotides match TRBD2. Germline CDR1 reads LNHDA; CDR2 reads SQIVND (reference sequence). This CDR3 is 15 amino acids long. The V segment lost 5 bases and the J segment 4 bases; nucleotides outside the gene matches: 5. In DNA, the CDR3 is TGTGCCAGTAGTCATCTAGCGGGAGGGGCAGAGACCCAGTACTTC. Residues: CASSHLAGGAETQYF.